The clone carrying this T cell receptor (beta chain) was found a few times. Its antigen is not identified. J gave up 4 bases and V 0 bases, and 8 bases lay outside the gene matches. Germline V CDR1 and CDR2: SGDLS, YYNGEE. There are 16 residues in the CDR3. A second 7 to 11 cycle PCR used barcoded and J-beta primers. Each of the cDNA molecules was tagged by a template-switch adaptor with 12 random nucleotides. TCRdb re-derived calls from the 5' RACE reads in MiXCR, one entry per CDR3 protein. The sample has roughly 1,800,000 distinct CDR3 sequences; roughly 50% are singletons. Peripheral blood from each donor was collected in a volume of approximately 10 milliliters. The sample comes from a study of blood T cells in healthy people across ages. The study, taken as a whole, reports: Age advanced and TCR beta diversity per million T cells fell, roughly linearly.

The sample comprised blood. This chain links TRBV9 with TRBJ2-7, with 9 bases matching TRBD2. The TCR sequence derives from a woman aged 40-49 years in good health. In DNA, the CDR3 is TGTGCCAGCAGCGTAGACCAGCGGGGGGCTTCTTACGAGCAGTACTTC. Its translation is CASSVDQRGASYEQYF.